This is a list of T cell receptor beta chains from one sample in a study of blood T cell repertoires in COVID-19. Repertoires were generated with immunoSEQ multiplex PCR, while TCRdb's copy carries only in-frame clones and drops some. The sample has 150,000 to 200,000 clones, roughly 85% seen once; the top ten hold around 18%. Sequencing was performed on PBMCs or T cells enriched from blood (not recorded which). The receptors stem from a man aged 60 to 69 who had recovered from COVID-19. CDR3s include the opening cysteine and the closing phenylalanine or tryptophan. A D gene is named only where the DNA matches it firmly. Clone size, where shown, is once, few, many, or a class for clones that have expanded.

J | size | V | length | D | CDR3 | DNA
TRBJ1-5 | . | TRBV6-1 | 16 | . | CASSEVQGVGNQPQHF | TGTGCCAGCAGTGAAGTCCAGGGCGTCGGGAATCAGCCCCAGCATTTT
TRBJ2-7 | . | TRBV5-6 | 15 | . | CASSLLQAGSYEQYF | TGTGCCAGCAGCTTGCTCCAGGCTGGTTCCTACGAGCAGTACTTC
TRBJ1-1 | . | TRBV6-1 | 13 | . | CASSEARGTEAFF | TGTGCCAGCAGTGAAGCGCGTGGCACTGAAGCTTTCTTT
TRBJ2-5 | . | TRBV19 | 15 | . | CASSIDRDNGGTQYF | TGTGCCAGTAGTATAGACCGGGACAACGGAGGGACCCAGTACTTC
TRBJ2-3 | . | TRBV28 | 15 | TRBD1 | CASSLRTGGADTQYF | TGTGCCAGCAGTTTAAGGACAGGGGGCGCGGATACGCAGTATTTT
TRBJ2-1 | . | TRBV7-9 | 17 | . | CASSRETGDYSYNEQFF | TGTGCCAGCAGCAGAGAGACAGGGGACTACTCCTACAATGAGCAGTTCTTC
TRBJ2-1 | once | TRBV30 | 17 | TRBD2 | CASQLRASGGLYNEQFF | TGTGCCTCCCAACTTCGTGCTAGCGGGGGGCTCTACAATGAGCAGTTCTTC
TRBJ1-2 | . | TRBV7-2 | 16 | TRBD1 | CASSPRTGGIYYGYTF | TGTGCCAGCAGCCCTCGGACAGGGGGAATCTACTATGGCTACACCTTC
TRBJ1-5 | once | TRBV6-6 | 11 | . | CASSQDQPQHF | TGTGCCAGCAGCCAGGATCAGCCCCAGCATTTT
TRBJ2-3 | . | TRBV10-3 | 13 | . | CAISEPPADTQYF | TGTGCCATCAGTGAGCCCCCCGCAGATACGCAGTATTTT
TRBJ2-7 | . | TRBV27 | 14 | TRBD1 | CASSSGQGTYEQYF | TGTGCCAGCAGTTCCGGACAGGGGACCTACGAGCAGTACTTC
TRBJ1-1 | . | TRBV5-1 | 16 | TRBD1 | CASSLWDRQGSGEAFF | TGCGCCAGCAGCTTGTGGGACAGACAGGGGAGCGGTGAAGCTTTCTTT
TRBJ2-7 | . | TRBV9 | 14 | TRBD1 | CASSARDRAHEQYF | TGTGCCAGCAGCGCCCGGGACAGGGCTCATGAGCAGTACTTC
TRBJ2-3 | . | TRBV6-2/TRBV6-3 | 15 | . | CASSWDGGYRNTQYF | TGTGCCAGCAGCTGGGACGGAGGGTACCGTAATACGCAGTATTTT
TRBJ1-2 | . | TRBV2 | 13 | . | CASSTTGNYGYTF | TGTGCCAGCAGCACCACAGGCAACTATGGCTACACCTTC
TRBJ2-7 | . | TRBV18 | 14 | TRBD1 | CASSSGTGPGEQYF | TGTGCCAGCTCGTCCGGGACAGGGCCTGGGGAGCAGTACTTC
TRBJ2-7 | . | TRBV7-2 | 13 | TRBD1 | CASSLGQHYEQYF | TGTGCCAGCAGCCTGGGACAGCACTACGAGCAGTACTTC
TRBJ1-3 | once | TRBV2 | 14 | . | CASSGGEDGNTIYF | TGTGCCAGCAGTGGGGGGGAAGATGGAAACACCATATATTTT